Presented here are 2 T cell receptor beta chains from one specimen sequenced in a study of identical twins. TCRdb reanalysed the 5' RACE reads using MiXCR and keeps one entry per CDR3 protein. The table has about 730,000 distinct CDR3 sequences, 21% seen once. This sample was shared with a second study, whose subject was T cells expressing NK-cell markers.

The sample comprised PBMCs. The receptors here all came from a woman under 30 in good health.

J is TRBJ1-2 and V is TRBV7-9; TRBD1 aligns across 7 bases. The germline V gene encodes CDR1 SEHNR and CDR2 FQNEAQ (reference sequence). V was clipped by 7 bases and J by 0 bases; unmatched bases: 2. This CDR3 has 13 amino acids. In DNA, the CDR3 is TGTGCCAGCATTGGGACAGCTAACTATGGCTACACCTTC. Translated: CASIGTANYGYTF.

This clonotype was observed a few times. This chain connects TRBV12-3 or TRBV12-4 to TRBJ2-3, with 9 positions matching TRBD2. The CDR3 length is 16 residues. The V segment lost 5 bases and the J segment 5 bases; nucleotides outside the gene matches: 11. In DNA, the CDR3 is TGTGCCAGCAGTCCACCATTAGCGGGAGTTATAGATACGCAGTATTTT. Translating gives CASSPPLAGVIDTQYF.